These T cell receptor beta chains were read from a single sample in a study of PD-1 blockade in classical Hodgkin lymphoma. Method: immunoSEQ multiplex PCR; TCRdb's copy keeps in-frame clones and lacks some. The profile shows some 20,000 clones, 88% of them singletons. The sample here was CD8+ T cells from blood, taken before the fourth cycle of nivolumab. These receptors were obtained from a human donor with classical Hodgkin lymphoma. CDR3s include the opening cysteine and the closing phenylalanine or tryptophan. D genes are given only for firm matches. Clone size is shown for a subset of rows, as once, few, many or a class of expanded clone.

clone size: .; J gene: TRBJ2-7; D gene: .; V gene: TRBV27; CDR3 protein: CASSPLRPETTLYEQYF; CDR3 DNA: TGTGCCAGCAGTCCCCTCCGGCCGGAGACCACACTCTACGAGCAGTACTTC
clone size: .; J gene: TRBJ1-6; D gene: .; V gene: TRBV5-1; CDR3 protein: CASSLASSSYNSPLHF; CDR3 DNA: TGCGCCAGCAGCTTGGCCTCGAGCTCCTATAATTCACCCCTCCACTTT
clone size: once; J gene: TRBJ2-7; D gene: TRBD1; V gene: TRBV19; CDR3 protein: CASSAGTGTSYEQYF; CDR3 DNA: TGTGCCAGTAGTGCCGGGACAGGGACCTCCTACGAGCAGTACTTC
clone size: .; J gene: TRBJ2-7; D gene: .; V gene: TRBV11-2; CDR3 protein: CASSLGGQAYEQYF; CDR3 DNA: TGTGCCAGCAGCTTAGGGGGCCAGGCCTACGAGCAGTACTTC
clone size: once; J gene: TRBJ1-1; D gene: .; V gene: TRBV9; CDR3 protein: CASSDRGALDTEAFF; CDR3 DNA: TGTGCCAGCAGCGACAGAGGGGCCCTGGATACTGAAGCTTTCTTT
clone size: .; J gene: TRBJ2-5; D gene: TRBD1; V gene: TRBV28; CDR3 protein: CASSGGTGMVGETQYF; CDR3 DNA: TGTGCCAGCAGTGGGGGGACAGGGATGGTCGGAGAGACCCAGTACTTC
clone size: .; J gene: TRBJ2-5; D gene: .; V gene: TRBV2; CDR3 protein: CARVGICQETQYF; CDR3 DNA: TGTGCTAGGGTAGGGATATGCCAAGAGACCCAGTACTTC
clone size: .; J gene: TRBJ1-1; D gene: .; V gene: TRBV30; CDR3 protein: CAWSVQGSLNTEAFF; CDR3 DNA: TGTGCCTGGAGTGTACAGGGCAGCCTAAACACTGAAGCTTTCTTT
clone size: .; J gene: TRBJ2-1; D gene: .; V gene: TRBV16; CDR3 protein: CASSQSGDEQFF; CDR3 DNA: TGTGCCAGCAGCCAGTCAGGGGATGAGCAGTTCTTC
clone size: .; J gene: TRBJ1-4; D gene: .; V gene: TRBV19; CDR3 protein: CASSIDRPFNEKLFF; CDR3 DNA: TGTGCCAGTAGTATAGATCGACCGTTCAATGAAAAACTGTTTTTT
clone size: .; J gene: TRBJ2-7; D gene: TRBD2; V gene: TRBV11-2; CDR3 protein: CASRDPGRGSYEQYF; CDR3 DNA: TGTGCCAGCAGGGATCCAGGGAGGGGCTCCTACGAGCAGTACTTC
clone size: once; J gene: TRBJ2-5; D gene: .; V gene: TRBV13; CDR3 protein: CASSHRRANQETQYF; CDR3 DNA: TGTGCCAGCAGCCACCGCAGGGCTAACCAAGAGACCCAGTACTTC
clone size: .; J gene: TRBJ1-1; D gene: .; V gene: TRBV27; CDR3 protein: CASEQRGSAFF; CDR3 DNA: TGTGCCAGCGAACAACGGGGCTCAGCTTTCTTT
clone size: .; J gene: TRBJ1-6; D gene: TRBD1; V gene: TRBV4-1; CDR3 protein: CASRGQAINSPLHF; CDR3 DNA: TGCGCCAGCAGGGGACAGGCGATTAATTCACCCCTCCACTTT
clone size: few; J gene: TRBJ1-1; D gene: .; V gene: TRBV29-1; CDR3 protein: CSVVTVRVSLNTEAFF; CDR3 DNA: TGCAGCGTTGTGACAGTGAGGGTTTCCTTGAACACTGAAGCTTTCTTT
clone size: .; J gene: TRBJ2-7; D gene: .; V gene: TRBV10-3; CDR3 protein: CAISESSRGRGGSYEQYF; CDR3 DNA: TGTGCCATCAGTGAGTCTTCCCGGGGCAGGGGTGGATCCTACGAGCAGTACTTC
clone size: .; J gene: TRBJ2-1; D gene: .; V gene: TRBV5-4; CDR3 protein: CASRHGNGGGYNEQFF; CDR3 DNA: TGTGCCAGCAGGCACGGGAACGGAGGGGGTTACAATGAGCAGTTCTTC
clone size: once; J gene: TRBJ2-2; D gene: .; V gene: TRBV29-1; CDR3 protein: CSVAGTNTGELFF; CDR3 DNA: TGCAGCGTTGCCGGGACCAACACCGGGGAGCTGTTTTTT
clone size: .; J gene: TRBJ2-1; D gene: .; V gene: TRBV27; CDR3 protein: CASRRTPPNEQFF; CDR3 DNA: TGTGCCAGCAGAAGGACCCCTCCCAATGAGCAGTTCTTC
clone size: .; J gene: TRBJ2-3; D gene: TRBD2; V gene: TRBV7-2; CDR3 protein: CASAADRRPGLAKKDTQYF; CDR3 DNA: TGTGCCAGCGCCGCTGACCGGAGACCGGGACTAGCGAAAAAGGATACGCAGTATTTT
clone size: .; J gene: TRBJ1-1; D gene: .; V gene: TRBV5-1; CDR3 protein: CASSGAGTVVEAFF; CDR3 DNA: TGCGCCAGCAGCGGGGCCGGTACGGTGGTTGAAGCTTTCTTT
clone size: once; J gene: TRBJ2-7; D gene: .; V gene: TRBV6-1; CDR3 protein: CASSGGVYEQYF; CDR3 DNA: TGTGCCAGCAGTGGCGGGGTCTACGAGCAGTACTTC
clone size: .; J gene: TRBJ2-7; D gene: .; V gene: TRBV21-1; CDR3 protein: CASSNPWEQYF; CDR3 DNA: TGTGCCAGCAGCAATCCATGGGAGCAGTACTTC
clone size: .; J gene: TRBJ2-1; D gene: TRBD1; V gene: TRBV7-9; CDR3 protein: CASSYRDRGTNEQFF; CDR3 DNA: TGTGCCAGCAGCTATCGAGACAGGGGGACCAATGAGCAGTTCTTC
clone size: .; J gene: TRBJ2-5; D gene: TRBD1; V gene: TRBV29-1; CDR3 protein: CSVPYRGMVYF; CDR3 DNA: TGCAGCGTCCCGTACAGGGGGATGGTGTACTTC
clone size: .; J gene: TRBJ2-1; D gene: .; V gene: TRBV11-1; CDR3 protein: CASSRSVPTYNEQFF; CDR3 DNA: TGTGCCAGCAGCCGGAGTGTTCCTACCTACAATGAGCAGTTCTTC
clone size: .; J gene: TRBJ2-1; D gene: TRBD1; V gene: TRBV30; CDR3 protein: CAWGQGGDNEQFF; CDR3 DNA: TGTGCCTGGGGACAGGGGGGGGACAATGAGCAGTTCTTC
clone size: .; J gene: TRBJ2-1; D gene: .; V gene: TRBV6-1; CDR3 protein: CASSEAGGGSYNEQFF; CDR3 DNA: TGTGCCAGCAGTGAAGCGGGGGGAGGAAGCTACAATGAGCAGTTCTTC
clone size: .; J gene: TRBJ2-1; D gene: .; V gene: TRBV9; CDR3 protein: CASSVNPSSQTGNEQFF; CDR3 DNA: TGTGCCAGCAGCGTAAATCCTAGCAGCCAGACGGGGAATGAGCAGTTCTTC
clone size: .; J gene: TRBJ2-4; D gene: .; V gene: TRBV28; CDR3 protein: CASSRVPKNIQYF; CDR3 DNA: TGTGCCAGCTCAAGGGTACCCAAAAACATTCAGTACTTC
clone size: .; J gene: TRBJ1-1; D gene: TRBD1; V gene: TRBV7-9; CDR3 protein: CASRGTGMNTEAFF; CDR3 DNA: TGTGCCAGCAGGGGGACAGGGATGAACACTGAAGCTTTCTTT
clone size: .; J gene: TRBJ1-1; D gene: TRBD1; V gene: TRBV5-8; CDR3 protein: CASSFGDRVRTTEAFF; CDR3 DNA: TGTGCCAGCAGCTTTGGAGACAGGGTAAGGACCACTGAAGCTTTCTTT
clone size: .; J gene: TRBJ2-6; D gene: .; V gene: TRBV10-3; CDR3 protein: CAIRRRQISGANVLTF; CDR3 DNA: TGTGCCATCAGAAGGCGGCAGATCTCTGGGGCCAACGTCCTGACTTTC
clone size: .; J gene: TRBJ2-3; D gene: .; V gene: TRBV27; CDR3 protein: CASSNRVWGTDTQYF; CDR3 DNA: TGTGCCAGCAGTAACAGGGTGTGGGGGACAGATACGCAGTATTTT
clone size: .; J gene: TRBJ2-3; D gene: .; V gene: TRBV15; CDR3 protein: CATSKRRLSTDTQYF; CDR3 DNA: TGTGCCACCAGCAAGCGGCGATTGAGCACAGATACGCAGTATTTT
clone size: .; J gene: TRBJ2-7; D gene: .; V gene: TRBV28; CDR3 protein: CASSALRGPSYEQYF; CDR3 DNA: TGTGCCAGCAGCGCGCTCCGGGGCCCGTCCTACGAGCAGTACTTC
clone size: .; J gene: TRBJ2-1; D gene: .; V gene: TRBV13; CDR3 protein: CASSWGSPDEQFF; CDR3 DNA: TGTGCCAGCAGTTGGGGAAGTCCTGATGAGCAGTTCTTC
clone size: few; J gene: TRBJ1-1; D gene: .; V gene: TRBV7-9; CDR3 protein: CASSYGGDQAFF; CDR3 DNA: TGTGCCAGCAGTTACGGGGGGGATCAAGCTTTCTTT
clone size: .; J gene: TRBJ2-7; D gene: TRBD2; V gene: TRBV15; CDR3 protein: CATSRGGREQYF; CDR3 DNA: TGTGCCACCAGCAGGGGCGGGAGGGAGCAGTACTTC
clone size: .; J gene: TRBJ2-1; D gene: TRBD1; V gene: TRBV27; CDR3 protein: CASSWADRAGNEQFF; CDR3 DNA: TGTGCCAGCAGTTGGGCCGACAGGGCCGGGAATGAGCAGTTCTTC
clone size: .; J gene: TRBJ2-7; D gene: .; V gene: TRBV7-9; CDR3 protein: CASSPPDDLSWGEQYF; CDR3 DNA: TGTGCCAGCAGCCCGCCGGACGATCTAAGCTGGGGCGAGCAGTACTTC
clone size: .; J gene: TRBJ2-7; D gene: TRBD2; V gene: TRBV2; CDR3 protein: CASTGGRAAYEQYF; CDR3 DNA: TGTGCCAGCACCGGCGGGAGGGCCGCCTACGAGCAGTACTTC
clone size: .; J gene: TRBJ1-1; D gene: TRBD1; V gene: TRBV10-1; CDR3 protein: CASSPHGQAEAFF; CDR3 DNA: TGCGCCAGCAGTCCTCATGGACAGGCAGAAGCTTTCTTT
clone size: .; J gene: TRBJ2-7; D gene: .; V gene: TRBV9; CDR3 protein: CASSVVSSPLEQYF; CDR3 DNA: TGTGCCAGCAGCGTAGTGTCTTCTCCCTTAGAGCAGTACTTC
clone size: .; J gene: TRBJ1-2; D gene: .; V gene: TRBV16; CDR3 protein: CASSQPRTEARGGYTF; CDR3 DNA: TGTGCCAGCAGCCAACCCCGAACGGAGGCCAGGGGTGGCTACACCTTC